The next 20 T cell receptor beta chains were all read from a single sample in a study of siplizumab effects on memory and regulatory T cells. The mixed lymphocyte reaction cells were cocultured at 37°C for 6 to 7 days. These TCRs' antigens remain unknown. Clones were sequenced by immunoSEQ multiplex PCR, and TCRdb holds only the in-frame ones, with some missing. The sample lists fewer than 15,000 clones; around 43% were seen once. The sequenced material came from CFSE-low (dividing) CD4+ T cells sorted from an allogeneic mixed lymphocyte reaction. Source of these receptors: a human donor in good health; the cells came from an allogeneic mixed lymphocyte reaction. Some clones in this sample may be carry-over from other donors' samples.

The chain recombines TRBV11-1 with TRBJ2-1, with 9 bases aligning to TRBD2. The CDR3 covers 16 residues. The V segment lost 1 base and the J segment 8 bases; nucleotides outside the gene matches: 9. CDR1 and CDR2 (germline): SGHAT, FQDESV (reference sequence). CDR3 DNA: TGTGCCAGCAGCTTAGGCCGAGCGGGAGGACGGGATGAGCAGTTCTTC. As protein: CASSLGRAGGRDEQFF.

This clone has only a few counts. This chain uses TRBV15 with TRBJ2-3, with 10 bases fitting TRBD2. Germline values: CDR1 LNHNV, CDR2 YYDKDF (reference sequence). This CDR3 region has 18 residues. Losses at the gene ends were 0 bases for V and 3 bases for J; bases not matched to a gene: 9. CDR3 residues: CATSRESGGSGRTDTQYF. The CDR3 region has the DNA TGTGCCACCAGCAGAGAATCTGGTGGTAGCGGGAGGACAGATACGCAGTATTTT. The full variable domain, with the rest looked up from reference TRBV15 and TRBJ2-3, is DAMVIQNPRYQVTQFGKPVTLSCSQTLNHNVMYWYQQKSSQAPKLLFHYYDKDFNNEADTPDNFQSRRPNTSFCFLDIRSPGLGDTAMYLCATSRESGGSGRTDTQYFGPGTRLTVL.

This clone was picked up many times. The rearrangement uses TRBV7-9 and TRBJ2-1; the D gene could be TRBD1 or TRBD2 (5 bases each). CDR3 length: 18 amino acids. Per the germline V gene, CDR1 is SEHNR and CDR2 is FQNEAQ (reference sequence). V was clipped by 1 base and J by 0 bases, with 16 bases between them. CDR3 protein: CASSLGSGLTSSYNEQFF. The CDR3 region has the DNA TGTGCCAGCAGCTTAGGGTCGGGGCTCACGAGCTCCTACAATGAGCAGTTCTTC.

Worth noting for this clone: Compared with germline, one end of the junction differs, possibly owing to a read error. CDR3 sequence reads: CASSEGVRETQYF. The CDR3 DNA is TGTGCCAGCAGCGAAGGGGTACGGGAGACCCAGTACTTC. V gene TRBV2 combines with J gene TRBJ2-5; D is possibly TRBD1 (5 bases). CDR3 length: 13 residues. Per the germline V gene, CDR1 is SNHLY and CDR2 is FYNNEI.

The CDR3 DNA reads TGTGCCAGCAGCTTGGAGGCAGGAAACTATGGCTACACCTTC. Translated, it gives CASSLEAGNYGYTF. The rearrangement uses TRBV4-2 and TRBJ1-2; D gene unclear. The CDR3 contains 14 residues. Germline V gene sequence: CDR1 LGHNA, CDR2 YNFKEQ. Deletions cut 5 bases from V and 2 bases from J, with 12 bases between.

In its sample, this clone was seen a few times. The gene calls are TRBV10-3 and TRBJ2-5, with 7 bases that match TRBD2. The CDR3 is made up of 13 amino acids. The germline CDR1 and CDR2 sequences are ENHRY and SYGVKD. The trim removed 7 bases at V and 5 bases at J, leaving 7 bases unmatched. This CDR3 is CAIKPGGTETQYF. CDR3 in DNA: TGTGCCATCAAACCGGGAGGAACGGAGACCCAGTACTTC.

The chain joins TRBV11-2 to TRBJ2-1; 11 bases match TRBD2. Germline V CDR1 and CDR2: SGHAT, FQNNGV. With V trimmed by 1 base and J by 0 bases, 5 bases remained unmatched. The CDR3 contains 18 residues. The CDR3 protein is CASSLGLAGGFSYNEQFF. DNA for the CDR3: TGTGCCAGCAGCTTAGGGCTAGCGGGAGGCTTCTCCTACAATGAGCAGTTCTTC.

The sample holds a few counts of this clone. The chain links TRBV5-8 to TRBJ2-7; the match to TRBD2 covers 12 bases. Per germline, CDR1 SGHTS and CDR2 YDEGEE. The CDR3 sequence is 15 residues long. Trimming removed 4 bases from V and 2 bases from J; junction bases left unmatched: 4. The CDR3 coding sequence is TGTGCCAGCAGCGGACTAGCGGGATCGCCCTACGAGCAGTACTTC. It specifies CASSGLAGSPYEQYF.

The rearrangement uses TRBV18 and TRBJ2-5, with 7 bases aligning to TRBD1. This CDR3 spans 14 amino acids. The V and J ends lost 6 bases and 5 bases, in that order; junction bases with no gene match: 9. Looked up from germline, CDR1 is KGHSH and CDR2 is LQKENI. The CDR3 DNA follows: TGTGCCAGCTCCGTAACAGGGGTACGGGAGACCCAGTACTTC. It translates to CASSVTGVRETQYF.

Judged by abundance, this clone is medium-sized. The chain carries TRBV5-1 and TRBJ2-2, with 13 bases identical to TRBD2. Unmatched junction bases numbered 6, after V lost 6 bases and J lost 4 bases. This CDR3 has 16 amino acids. Germline V gene data show CDR1 as SGHRS and CDR2 as YFSETQ. CDR3 protein: CASTTSGRFSTGELFF. Here the CDR3 DNA reads TGCGCCAGCACGACTAGCGGGAGGTTTAGCACCGGGGAGCTGTTTTTT.

The CDR3 region has the DNA TGTGCCAGCAGCGACCGGGACAGGGGTATGGGGACCCAGTACTTC. It codes for CASSDRDRGMGTQYF. This sequence joins TRBV9 and TRBJ2-5; 10 bases are a match to TRBD1. J was trimmed by 7 bases and V by 3 bases; bases with no gene match: 9. This CDR3 comprises 15 residues. Germline V gene lookup returns CDR1 SGDLS and CDR2 YYNGEE.

This clone was counted between two and nine times. The chain carries TRBV18 and TRBJ2-5; D is tentatively TRBD1 or TRBD2 (5 bases each). Germline V gives CDR1 KGHSH, CDR2 LQKENI. Trimming pared 5 bases from V and 4 bases from J, leaving 20 bases between. The CDR3 loop spans 16 amino acids. This chain's CDR3 is CASSIASGTSGETQYF. The CDR3, as DNA: TGTGCCAGCTCAATAGCAAGTGGGACGTCAGGAGAGACCCAGTACTTC.

This clone was picked up a small number of times. The V and J genes are TRBV19 and TRBJ2-7; 10 bases agree with TRBD1. The CDR3 spans 14 residues. The germline gives CDR1 LNHDA, CDR2 SQIVND (reference sequence). V was pared by 6 bases and J by 5 bases, with 7 bases of the junction left unmatched. In DNA form, the CDR3 reads TGTGCCAGTAGCGACAGGGGGCGAAGCCACGAGCAGTACTTC. Its translation is CASSDRGRSHEQYF. The full variable domain, with the rest looked up from reference TRBV19 and TRBJ2-7, is DGGITQSPKYLFRKEGQNVTLSCEQNLNHDAMYWYRQDPGQGLRLIYYSQIVNDFQKGDIAEGYSVSREKKESFPLTVTSAQKNPTAFYLCASSDRGRSHEQYFGPGTRLTVT.

V gene TRBV28 combines with J gene TRBJ1-6; D not certain. The CDR3 extends over 15 amino acids. CDR1 MDHEN and CDR2 SYDVKM come from the germline V gene. V was clipped by 8 bases and J by 8 bases, with 19 bases between them. The CDR3 DNA sequence: TGTGCCAGCGCCGTCTCGCGGGGTCCGTATTCACCCCTCCACTTT. It is translated as CASAVSRGPYSPLHF.

This clone was counted only a few times. The genes are TRBV2 and TRBJ2-7; tentative D call: TRBD2 (6 bases). Germline V gene sequence: CDR1 SNHLY, CDR2 FYNNEI. V lost 2 bases and J lost 7, with 15 bases in between. This CDR3 comprises 14 residues. Here the CDR3 reads CASSEREFLMEQYF. The CDR3, as DNA: TGTGCCAGCAGTGAACGGGAGTTTCTAATGGAGCAGTACTTC. Full variable domain (rest looked up from reference TRBV2 and TRBJ2-7): EPEVTQTPSHQVTQMGQEVILRCVPISNHLYFYWYRQILGQKVEFLVSFYNNEISEKSEIFDDQFSVERPDGSNFTLKIRSTKLEDSAMYFCASSEREFLMEQYFGPGTRLTVT.

The chain employs TRBV25-1 and TRBJ2-7, with D perhaps given as TRBD1 or TRBD2 (6 bases each). The CDR3 runs to 15 residues. Germline assignment: CDR1 MGHDK and CDR2 SYGVNS. V was clipped by 1 base and J by 6 bases, with 16 bases between them. Here the CDR3 DNA reads TGTGCCAGCAGTGAATCCGGCGGGACATCATCCGAGCAGTACTTC. It encodes CASSESGGTSSEQYF.

The gene calls are TRBV7-9 and TRBJ2-1; the match to TRBD2 covers 8 bases. With 5 bases clipped from V and 5 bases from J, the junction kept 8 bases outside the gene matches. The CDR3 loop spans 15 amino acids. Germline assignment: CDR1 SEHNR and CDR2 FQNEAQ (reference sequence). The CDR3 loop reads CASSPRSGGNNEQFF. CDR3 nucleotide sequence: TGTGCCAGCAGCCCGAGGAGCGGGGGAAACAATGAGCAGTTCTTC.

J is TRBJ1-2 and V is TRBV6-1; no definite D call. The CDR3 is made up of 11 amino acids. Trimming pared 4 bases from V and 12 bases from J, leaving 12 bases between. Germline values: CDR1 MNHNS, CDR2 SASEGT. CDR3 region: CASSGGSQNTF. CDR3 nucleotide sequence: TGTGCCAGCAGTGGAGGCAGCCAAAACACCTTC.

CDR3 residues: CASSPGTSYEQYF. CDR3 DNA: TGTGCCAGCAGCCCTGGGACATCCTACGAGCAGTACTTC. The chain uses TRBV9 and TRBJ2-7; a possible D gene is TRBD1 (6 bases). This CDR3 is 13 amino acids long. Between the trimmed V and J ends, which lost 4 bases and 1 base, there was a span of 9 bases. Germline CDR1 is SGDLS and CDR2 is YYNGEE.

This clone was found a few times. This rearrangement joins TRBV30 to TRBJ1-2; D is ambiguous. V was clipped by 0 bases and J by 4 bases, with 6 bases between them. Germline lookup yields CDR1 GTSNPN and CDR2 SVGIG (reference sequence). This CDR3 spans 12 amino acids. The CDR3 protein is CAWSVRFYGYTF. The DNA for the CDR3 is TGTGCCTGGAGTGTAAGGTTCTATGGCTACACCTTC.